One and the same sample provided the 20 T cell receptor beta chains below, sequenced in a study of blood T cell repertoires in COVID-19. TCRdb's table, derived via immunoSEQ multiplex PCR, lists solely in-frame clones and lacks some. The table shows 170,000 or so clones, with around 90% occurring only once. The specimen was peripheral blood. The origin of the receptors is a man aged 60-69 years with COVID-19, enrolled during active disease.

The chain links TRBV27 to TRBJ2-1; 9 positions agree with TRBD2. From germline, CDR1 is MNHEY and CDR2 SMNVEV (reference sequence). This CDR3 is built from 15 residues. The V gene end was trimmed by 5 bases and the J gene end by 7 bases; junction bases not matched to a gene: 9. CDR3 in amino acids: CASSHSSGIFNEQFF. CDR3 sequence (DNA): TGTGCCAGCAGTCACTCTAGCGGGATATTTAATGAGCAGTTCTTC.

The V call is TRBV2, the J call TRBJ2-3; TRBD2 matches at 12 bases. Germline CDR1 reads SNHLY; CDR2 reads FYNNEI. The CDR3 has 15 residues. J gave up 5 bases and V 7 bases, and 7 bases lay outside the gene matches. The CDR3 spells CASTRGLAGKDTQYF. CDR3 coding DNA: TGTGCCAGCACTCGAGGACTAGCGGGAAAAGATACGCAGTATTTT. Using reference TRBV2 and TRBJ2-3 for the parts outside the CDR3, the full variable domain is EPEVTQTPSHQVTQMGQEVILRCVPISNHLYFYWYRQILGQKVEFLVSFYNNEISEKSEIFDDQFSVERPDGSNFTLKIRSTKLEDSAMYFCASTRGLAGKDTQYFGPGTRLTVL.

As to this clone: One end of the junction varies from germline; a read error may be responsible. The chain recombines TRBV5-1 with TRBJ2-2; possible D gene TRBD2, 5 bases. Germline-derived CDR1 and CDR2 are SGHRS and YFSETQ. CDR3 length: 14 residues. The CDR3 nucleotides are TGCGCCAGCAGCTTGGAAGCTCTTACCGGGAAGCTGTTTTTT. This codes for CASSLEALTGKLFF.

The J gene is TRBJ1-1, the V gene TRBV19; D unclear. Trimming took off 5 bases at V and 3 bases at J, with 10 bases between the two ends. The CDR3 is made up of 13 amino acids. Germline loops: CDR1 LNHDA, CDR2 SQIVND (reference sequence). The CDR3 region is CASSFLADTEAFF. The CDR3 DNA reads TGTGCCAGTAGTTTTCTAGCGGACACTGAAGCTTTCTTT.

The CDR3 bases are TGTGCCAGCAGCCACCACGAGGTAAACACTGAAGCTTTCTTT. Translated, it gives CASSHHEVNTEAFF. The gene calls are TRBV6-5 and TRBJ1-1; D remains ambiguous. This CDR3 has 14 amino acids. In germline, CDR1 is MNHEY, CDR2 SVGAGI. Trimming shortened V by 6 bases and J by 2 bases, and 13 bases separated the two germline ends.

This chain joins TRBV29-1 and TRBJ1-1, with 9 nucleotides matching TRBD1. This CDR3 is 13 amino acids long. Germline trimming cut 7 bases from V and 1 base from J; bases unmatched to any gene: 4. Germline CDR1 is SQVTM and CDR2 is ANQGSEA. The CDR3 region is CSGTDRGNTEAFF. The DNA of the CDR3 is TGCAGCGGAACGGACAGGGGGAACACTGAAGCTTTCTTT.

The chain links TRBV7-2 to TRBJ2-5, with unresolved D. The V gene lost 5 bases and the J gene lost 5 bases, with 15 bases spanning the gap. The CDR3 is 14 amino acids. CDR1 and CDR2 from the germline V gene are SGHTA and FQGNSA. The CDR3 DNA reads TGTGCCAGCAGCCCCTTTGGTAGTCGGGAGACCCAGTACTTC. Protein product: CASSPFGSRETQYF.

V gene TRBV18 combines with J gene TRBJ2-7, with 12 bases lining up with TRBD1. With 2 bases clipped from V and 4 bases from J, the junction kept 3 bases outside the gene matches. CDR1 and CDR2 from the germline V gene are KGHSH and LQKENI. The CDR3 has 15 residues. The CDR3 here is CASSPAGQGAYEQYF. The CDR3 nucleotides read TGTGCCAGCTCACCAGCGGGACAGGGGGCTTACGAGCAGTACTTC. Based on the CDR3 plus reference TRBV18 and TRBJ2-7, the full variable domain is NAGVMQNPRHLVRRRGQEARLRCSPMKGHSHVYWYRQLPEEGLKFMVYLQKENIIDESGMPKERFSAEFPKEGPSILRIQQVVRGDSAAYFCASSPAGQGAYEQYFGPGTRLTVT.

The genes are TRBV14 and TRBJ2-1; D possibly corresponds to TRBD2 (5 bases). The CDR3 contains 12 residues. Looked up from germline, CDR1 is SGHDN and CDR2 is FVKESK. V dropped 1 base and J dropped 15 bases, with 13 bases sitting between them. As DNA, the CDR3 is TGTGCCAGCAGCCAAGGGACTCCCAAGGCGTTCTTC. It encodes CASSQGTPKAFF.

The V and J genes are TRBV19 and TRBJ1-2; TRBD1 agrees at 8 bases. CDR1 and CDR2 (germline): LNHDA, SQIVND (reference sequence). The V and J ends lost 8 bases and 0 bases, in that order; junction bases with no gene match: 14. The CDR3 is 17 amino acids. Here the CDR3 reads CASRNLGDRGTNYGYTF. CDR3 sequence (DNA): TGTGCCAGTCGCAACCTGGGAGACAGGGGCACTAACTATGGCTACACCTTC.

V usage is TRBV5-1 and J usage is TRBJ2-3; 7 bases are a match to TRBD1. Trimming at V came to 0 bases and at J to 2 bases, leaving 9 bases not matched to a gene. Germline loops: CDR1 SGHRS, CDR2 YFSETQ. There are 17 residues in the CDR3. CDR3 region: CASSLVGGLLSTDTQYF. The CDR3, as DNA: TGCGCCAGCAGCTTGGTAGGGGGCCTCCTTTCCACAGATACGCAGTATTTT.

The V and J genes are TRBV5-1 and TRBJ1-2, with D unresolved. Trimming removed 3 bases at V and 2 bases at J, with 8 bases between. CDR3 length equals 13 residues. Germline V gene sequence: CDR1 SGHRS, CDR2 YFSETQ. The CDR3 spells CASSSRGNYGYTF. CDR3 DNA: TGCGCCAGCAGCTCGCGCGGGAACTATGGCTACACCTTC.

This rearrangement joins TRBV28 to TRBJ1-4; the D gene is possibly TRBD1 (5 bases). The germline CDR1 and CDR2 sequences are MDHEN and SYDVKM. The CDR3 totals 17 residues. Trimming left V 6 bases short and J 2 bases short, with 19 bases between. CDR3 bases: TGTGCCAGCAGCACCGGGACTTCCGCCGGGACTAATGAAAAACTGTTTTTT. Residues: CASSTGTSAGTNEKLFF.

The chain uses TRBV5-6 and TRBJ1-6; 9 nucleotides align to TRBD1. The CDR3 totals 15 residues. Germline assignment: CDR1 SGHDT and CDR2 YYEEEE. Trimming cost V 3 bases and J 9 bases; bases outside gene matches: 7. The CDR3 here is CASSYLGQGISPLHF. CDR3 DNA sequence: TGTGCCAGCAGCTACCTCGGACAGGGGATTTCACCCCTCCACTTT.

This clone was counted a single time. This rearrangement joins TRBV2 to TRBJ2-1; no definite D call. In germline, CDR1 is SNHLY, CDR2 FYNNEI. The CDR3 extends over 11 amino acids. V was trimmed by 6 bases and J by 2 bases, leaving 2 bases between them. The CDR3 coding sequence is TGTGCCAGCAGCGCCTACAATGAGCAGTTCTTC. As protein: CASSAYNEQFF. The full variable domain, in which reference TRBV2 and TRBJ2-1 provide the parts outside the CDR3, is EPEVTQTPSHQVTQMGQEVILRCVPISNHLYFYWYRQILGQKVEFLVSFYNNEISEKSEIFDDQFSVERPDGSNFTLKIRSTKLEDSAMYFCASSAYNEQFFGPGTRLTVL.

V and J are TRBV5-4 and TRBJ1-1; D remains ambiguous. V shed 5 bases and J shed 3 bases, with 11 bases lying between them. The V gene's germline CDR1 is SGHNT and CDR2 YYREEE (reference sequence). There are 13 residues in the CDR3. In DNA, the CDR3 is TGTGCCAGCAGTGGAGAGGGCTACACTGAAGCTTTCTTT. Translation gives CASSGEGYTEAFF.

V and J are TRBV11-3 and TRBJ1-4; D unresolved. Germline lookup yields CDR1 SGHNT and CDR2 YENEEA. Trimming removed 8 bases at V and 5 bases at J, with 12 bases between. The CDR3 sequence is 13 residues long. The CDR3 sequence is CASGVGSNEKLFF. Written as DNA, the CDR3 is TGTGCCAGCGGGGTAGGGAGCAATGAAAAACTGTTTTTT.

The V gene is TRBV2, the J gene TRBJ2-7; no definite D call. The CDR3 covers 13 residues. V lost 0 bases and J lost 1, with 4 bases in between. Germline CDR1 reads SNHLY; CDR2 reads FYNNEI. CDR3 DNA: TGTGCCAGCAGTGAAGCCCATTCCTACGAGCAGTACTTC. This codes for CASSEAHSYEQYF. Supplemented by reference TRBV2 and TRBJ2-7, the full variable domain reads EPEVTQTPSHQVTQMGQEVILRCVPISNHLYFYWYRQILGQKVEFLVSFYNNEISEKSEIFDDQFSVERPDGSNFTLKIRSTKLEDSAMYFCASSEAHSYEQYFGPGTRLTVT.

This clone was picked up many times. The V and J genes are TRBV4-3 and TRBJ2-1; D call uncertain. The CDR3 runs 13 residues. Trimming pared 5 bases from V and 6 bases from J, leaving 11 bases between. Germline CDR1 is LGHNA and CDR2 is YSLEER. This CDR3 is CASSGAYSNEQFF. CDR3 bases: TGCGCCAGCAGCGGAGCGTATAGCAATGAGCAGTTCTTC.

The rearrangement joins TRBV7-8 to TRBJ1-3, with 10 bases identical to TRBD1. V shed 1 base, J shed 4 bases, and the junction held 4 bases outside the gene matches. CDR3 length: 16 residues. CDR1 is SGHVS, CDR2 FQNEAQ, per germline. In DNA, the CDR3 is TGTGCCAGCAGCTTAGGGACAGGGGGTTTCGGAAACACCATATATTTT. It yields the protein CASSLGTGGFGNTIYF.